This T cell receptor (beta chain) was profiled in a study of prognosis after radiotherapy for stage I lung cancer. At the level of the study: Individuals with stage I non-small cell lung cancer joined the cohort between early 2018 and 2019. General study results and limits: Reduced Shannon entropy following stereotactic body radiation therapy was recorded in patients who developed distant metastases.

Trimming cost V 0 bases and J 1 base, with 10 bases left between them. Germline loops: CDR1 SGHNT, CDR2 YYREEE (reference sequence). The CDR3 is made up of 15 amino acids. A note on this clonotype: What it recognizes is unknown.

The authors drew around 5.9 milliliters of peripheral blood at each of two time points. Two-round multiplex PCR amplified TCR beta CDR3 from genomic DNA. Primers targeting each individual TRBV and TRBJ gene were applied in first-round PCR. MiXCR, applied by TCRdb to the multiplex PCR reads, yields one record per CDR3 protein. Of over 15,000 distinct CDR3 sequences detected, approximately 45% appear once; the ten largest clones hold about two fifths. The material was PBMCs, obtained before or after stereotactic body radiation therapy (not recorded which). This receptor was obtained from a donor at least 50 years old with non-small cell lung cancer. The V and J genes are TRBV5-4 and TRBJ2-5; D is unresolved. CDR3 sequence: CASSLARGLQETQYF. CDR3 nucleotide sequence: TGTGCCAGCAGCTTGGCGAGAGGCCTCCAAGAGACCCAGTACTTC.